These 23 T cell receptor beta chains came from one sample sequenced in a study of a mutant IDH1 vaccine in newly diagnosed glioma. Using immunoSEQ multiplex PCR, the repertoire was profiled, and TCRdb retains in-frame clones only, with some absent. The sample lists tens of thousands of clones, 75% to 85% occurring once. Time point defined: week 11, during vaccination. Vaccinated patients received 300 ug of mutant IDH1 20-mer peptide per dose, with topical imiquimod. These TCRs are of unknown antigen specificity. The specimen was PBMCs, collected from a glioma patient whose treatment included an IDH1 peptide vaccine. Source of these receptors: a man aged 45-60 years with glioma.

V usage is TRBV29-1 and J usage is TRBJ2-2; 10 bases align to TRBD2. Germline-derived CDR1 and CDR2 are SQVTM and ANQGSEA. With V trimmed by 6 bases and J by 7 bases, 8 bases remained unmatched. The CDR3 has 14 amino acids. Here the CDR3 reads CSVSGTSAVGELFF. CDR3 coding DNA: TGCAGCGTCTCCGGGACTAGCGCGGTCGGGGAGCTGTTTTTT.

This CDR3 reads CASSPGTGVYVEQYF. The CDR3 DNA sequence: TGTGCCAGCAGCCCCGGGACAGGGGTTTATGTCGAGCAGTACTTC. This chain connects TRBV5-5 to TRBJ2-7; 10 positions agree with TRBD1. V shed 4 bases and J 6 bases; nucleotides not matched to a gene: 10. This CDR3 is built from 15 residues. The germline V gene has CDR1 SGHKS and CDR2 YYEKEE (reference sequence).

V usage is TRBV29-1 and J usage is TRBJ1-1; D is undetermined. The germline V and J ends were trimmed by 7 bases and 1 base, with 10 bases remaining between them. The CDR3 is 12 residues long. From germline, CDR1 is SQVTM and CDR2 ANQGSEA. The CDR3 sequence: CSARTGNTEAFF. The CDR3 nucleotides read TGCAGCGCTAGGACCGGGAACACTGAAGCTTTCTTT. Full variable domain (remainder filled in from reference TRBV29-1 and TRBJ1-1): SAVISQKPSRDICQRGTSLTIQCQVDSQVTMMFWYRQQPGQSLTLIATANQGSEATYESGFVIDKFPISRPNLTFSTLTVSNMSPEDSSIYLCSARTGNTEAFFGQGTRLTVV.

This clone has just a few counts. The CDR3 loop reads CASSFLRENTEAFF. The CDR3 region has the DNA TGTGCCAGCAGCTTCCTCAGGGAGAACACTGAAGCTTTCTTT. The V call is TRBV5-6, the J call TRBJ1-1; possibly TRBD1 for D (5 bases). V was cut by 2 bases and J by 1 base, with 9 bases left in between. CDR1 SGHDT and CDR2 YYEEEE come from the germline V gene. CDR3 length: 14 amino acids.

The chain couples TRBV19 to TRBJ1-5; no firm D call. Trimming shortened V by 6 bases and J by 0 bases, and 6 bases separated the two germline ends. This CDR3 is 13 amino acids long. In germline, CDR1 is LNHDA, CDR2 SQIVND (reference sequence). CDR3 sequence reads: CASSPYSNQPQHF. The CDR3 DNA reads TGTGCCAGTAGCCCATATAGCAATCAGCCCCAGCATTTT.

The chain couples TRBV10-3 to TRBJ2-6; TRBD1 might be the D (6 bases). The V end was cut by 7 bases, the J end by 2 bases, with 15 bases between. The germline CDR1 and CDR2 sequences are ENHRY and SYGVKD. CDR3 length: 16 amino acids. DNA for the CDR3: TGTGCCATCAACGGGCAGGGGTTACCTGGGGCCAACGTCCTGACTTTC. Amino acid sequence: CAINGQGLPGANVLTF.

This clone was detected only a few times. The rearrangement links TRBV30 to TRBJ1-5, with D unresolved. Germline CDR1 reads GTSNPN; CDR2 reads SVGIG (reference sequence). The germline V and J ends were trimmed by 2 bases and 7 bases, with 9 bases remaining between them. The CDR3 totals 12 residues. The CDR3 bases are TGTGCCTGGAGTTCATCGGGGCAGCCCCAGCATTTT. It codes for CAWSSSGQPQHF.

This clone has more than one count but fewer than ten. The J gene is TRBJ1-4, the V gene TRBV5-1; 9 bases are shared with TRBD1. The length of the CDR3 is 15 residues. V gave up 5 bases and J gave up 2 bases; unmatched junction bases: 4. Germline assignment: CDR1 SGHRS and CDR2 YFSETQ. CDR3 nucleotides: TGCGCCAGCAGACAGGGGGCGCTTACTAATGAAAAACTGTTTTTT. Translation: CASRQGALTNEKLFF.

The chain is built from TRBV29-1 and TRBJ2-7, with D possibly being TRBD1 (6 bases). Germline V CDR1 and CDR2: SQVTM, ANQGSEA. Trimming left V 7 bases short and J 1 base short, with 14 bases between. The length of the CDR3 is 13 residues. As DNA, the CDR3 is TGCAGCGCCTTCATAGGGACATCCTACGAGCAGTACTTC. Its translation: CSAFIGTSYEQYF.

The rearrangement uses TRBV28 and TRBJ2-7, with D unresolved. CDR3 length: 11 residues. Germline CDR1 is MDHEN and CDR2 is SYDVKM. Between the trimmed V and J ends, which lost 6 bases and 4 bases, there was a span of 7 bases. The CDR3 is CASRTTYEQYF. The CDR3 DNA follows: TGTGCCAGCAGAACAACTTACGAGCAGTACTTC.

In DNA, the CDR3 is TGTGCCAGCAGCTTATTGTCCAGACCCCAGCATTTT. Its protein is CASSLLSRPQHF. The genes are TRBV7-2 and TRBJ1-5; D call uncertain. CDR3 length equals 12 residues. CDR1 is SGHTA, CDR2 FQGNSA, per germline. The ends were cut back, 2 bases at V and 10 bases at J, with 9 bases in the middle.

The rearrangement uses TRBV7-9 and TRBJ2-7; 7 nucleotides agree with TRBD1. The CDR3 extends over 15 amino acids. J gave up 1 base and V 3 bases, and 6 bases lay outside the gene matches. CDR1 and CDR2 (germline): SEHNR, FQNEAQ (reference sequence). In DNA, the CDR3 is TGTGCCAGCAGCTTTTCTCCGGGACAGTCCTACGAGCAGTACTTC. It encodes CASSFSPGQSYEQYF.

V gene TRBV27 combines with J gene TRBJ1-5, with D unresolved. This CDR3 has 13 residues. V dropped 3 bases and J dropped 4 bases, with 7 bases sitting between them. Germline CDR1 is MNHEY and CDR2 is SMNVEV (reference sequence). The CDR3 spells CASSFTENQPQHF. The CDR3 DNA follows: TGTGCCAGCAGTTTTACGGAGAATCAGCCCCAGCATTTT.

CDR3 sequence (DNA): TGTGCCAGCAGTACCCGGGACAGGGAGCCAGATACGCAGTATTTT. Translated: CASSTRDREPDTQYF. This chain links TRBV6-5 with TRBJ2-3; TRBD1 agrees at 9 bases. The CDR3 extends over 15 amino acids. Unmatched junction bases numbered 7, after V lost 5 bases and J lost 4 bases. Germline CDR1 MNHEY, CDR2 SVGAGI.

The chain recombines TRBV6-5 with TRBJ1-1; D gene ambiguous. V was cut by 6 bases and J by 6 bases, with 14 bases left in between. Per germline, CDR1 MNHEY and CDR2 SVGAGI. The CDR3 spans 13 residues. CDR3 amino acids: CASRNNGGAEAFF. CDR3 nucleotides: TGTGCCAGCAGAAATAACGGCGGGGCTGAAGCTTTCTTT.

CDR3 coding DNA: TGTGCCAGCAGTCCCAGGGTTTCGTCCCACTCCGAGCAGTACTTC. It yields the protein CASSPRVSSHSEQYF. The chain couples TRBV2 to TRBJ2-7; D possibly corresponds to TRBD1 (5 bases). The CDR3 sequence is 15 residues long. V was clipped by 5 bases and J by 6 bases, with 20 bases between them. Germline CDR1 reads SNHLY; CDR2 reads FYNNEI.

This clone came up once. The gene calls are TRBV6-6 and TRBJ1-1, with TRBD1 identical over 9 bases. V shed 8 bases, J shed 3 bases, and the junction held 13 bases outside the gene matches. The CDR3 spans 16 residues. Per the germline V gene, CDR1 is MNHNY and CDR2 is SVGAGI (reference sequence). The CDR3 DNA sequence: TGTGCCAGCTACGGCCCACAGGGGGCCAGGCACACTGAAGCTTTCTTT. Translation: CASYGPQGARHTEAFF.

This rearrangement joins TRBV5-6 to TRBJ2-5; 10 bases are shared with TRBD2. Germline V lookup: CDR1 SGHDT, CDR2 YYEEEE. Trimming cost V 1 base and J 5 bases; bases outside gene matches: 8. CDR3 size: 16 residues. Here the CDR3 reads CASSLLSLTSGETQYF. CDR3 bases: TGTGCCAGCAGCTTGTTATCCCTGACTAGCGGGGAGACCCAGTACTTC.

V usage is TRBV7-9 and J usage is TRBJ2-7; TRBD1 is a possible D gene (6 bases). Germline CDR1 and CDR2: SEHNR and FQNEAQ (reference sequence). The CDR3 length is 13 residues. The V and J ends lost 3 bases and 7 bases respectively, with 13 bases between them. The CDR3 sequence is CASSFRTVTEQYF. CDR3 nucleotides: TGTGCCAGCAGCTTCAGGACAGTGACGGAGCAGTACTTC.

This rearrangement joins TRBV19 to TRBJ2-6; D perhaps matches TRBD2 (6 bases). This CDR3 has 15 residues. Germline V gene sequence: CDR1 LNHDA, CDR2 SQIVND (reference sequence). The ends were cut back, 4 bases at V and 2 bases at J, with 9 bases in the middle. CDR3 sequence (DNA): TGTGCCAGTAGTAGAGGGGAGGCTGGGGCCAACGTCCTGACTTTC. Its protein product is CASSRGEAGANVLTF.

The V call is TRBV9, the J call TRBJ2-7; D gene unclear. V lost 3 bases, J lost 1 base, and 17 bases lay in between. The V gene's germline CDR1 is SGDLS and CDR2 YYNGEE. The CDR3 is 16 amino acids. CDR3 in amino acids: CASSEESDVVSYEQYF. As DNA, the CDR3 is TGTGCCAGCAGCGAAGAGAGTGATGTCGTATCCTACGAGCAGTACTTC.

This clone was seen a few times. The CDR3 here is CASLSRLAGENIQYF. CDR3 nucleotide sequence: TGTGCCAGTCTTTCGCGACTAGCGGGGGAAAACATTCAGTACTTC. The V and J genes are TRBV19 and TRBJ2-4, with 12 positions matching TRBD2. This CDR3 has 15 amino acids. V trimming: 8 bases; J trimming: 5 bases; junction bases outside the gene matches: 7. Germline V gene data show CDR1 as LNHDA and CDR2 as SQIVND (reference sequence).

The chain is built from TRBV11-3 and TRBJ2-1; a possible D gene is TRBD2 (5 bases). V was trimmed by 1 base and J by 5 bases, leaving 9 bases between them. CDR3 length: 14 amino acids. Germline CDR1 SGHNT, CDR2 YENEEA. CDR3 DNA: TGTGCCAGCAGCTTAGTGGACTCAGACAATGAGCAGTTCTTC. It yields the protein CASSLVDSDNEQFF.